A selection of T cell receptor beta chains follows, all from one sample in a study of post-analysis software for immune sequencing data. In TCRdb, the PCR reads were re-called with MiXCR into one record per CDR3 protein. The repertoire holds roughly 800,000 distinct CDR3 sequences, with less than 35% as singletons. Sequencing was carried out using blood. The receptors shown here come from a girl between 5 and 17 years old with multiple sclerosis. CDR3s include the opening cysteine and the closing phenylalanine or tryptophan. D genes are given only for firm matches. The listing skips clone size in some rows; elsewhere it reads once, few, many or a size class.

TRBV6-5	NA	NA	TRBJ1-4	TGTGCCAGCAGTTACGGCTCTGGACTTGCAACTAATGAAAAACTGTTTTTT	CASSYGSGLATNEKLFF
TRBV5-1	few	NA	TRBJ2-7	TGCGCCAGCAGTCTGTCGTTGGGAAGGAGCTCCTGCGAGCAGTACTTC	CASSLSLGRSSCEQYF
TRBV20-1	few	TRBD2	TRBJ2-7	TGCAGTGCTAGAGGTCTAGCGGGAGACAAAGGCACAGTCGAGCAGTACTTC	CSARGLAGDKGTVEQYF
TRBV20-1	NA	NA	TRBJ1-1	TGCAGTGCTAGAGTTACTATGAACACTGAAGCTTTCTTT	CSARVTMNTEAFF
TRBV6-4	few	TRBD1	TRBJ1-6	TGTGCCAGCAGTGAGGGACAGGGGGGCTCACCCCTCCACTTT	CASSEGQGGSPLHF
TRBV15	few	NA	TRBJ2-6	TGTGCCACCGGGCCGAGGGGCCCTGGGGCCAACGTCCTGACTTTC	CATGPRGPGANVLTF
TRBV20-1	NA	TRBD1	TRBJ1-2	TGCAGTGCCCCAGCCAGGGGGCTCGTCTATGGCTACACCTTC	CSAPARGLVYGYTF
TRBV6-6	few	NA	TRBJ1-5	TGTGCCAGCAGTTACCAGTCAGTTAGCAATCAGCCCCAGCATTTT	CASSYQSVSNQPQHF
TRBV20-1	few	TRBD2	TRBJ2-1	TGCAGTGCTAGACCCCCGGGGACTAGCGTTTACAATGAGCAGTTCTTC	CSARPPGTSVYNEQFF
TRBV7-9	NA	NA	TRBJ2-3	TGTGCCAGCAGCTTAAGGGACCCTAGCACAGATACGCAGTATTTT	CASSLRDPSTDTQYF
TRBV7-2	NA	NA	TRBJ2-4	TGTGCCAGCAGCTTAGCCGGGGCTGGTGTCAAAAACATTCAGTACTTC	CASSLAGAGVKNIQYF
TRBV7-9	few	TRBD2	TRBJ2-1	TGTGCCAGCAGCTTTTTGCGGGAGGTACAGAATGAGCAGTTCTTC	CASSFLREVQNEQFF
TRBV7-9	NA	TRBD1	TRBJ1-4	TGTGCCAGCAGCTTTTCAGGGGGCAAGGAAAAACTGTTTTTT	CASSFSGGKEKLFF
TRBV7-2	few	NA	TRBJ1-5	TGTGCCAGCAGCTTAGACTTTGTTGGTCAGCCCCAGCATTTT	CASSLDFVGQPQHF
TRBV29-1	few	TRBD1	TRBJ1-2	TGCAGCGTTGAAGCAACCGCAGACAGGGCCTATGGCTACACCTTC	CSVEATADRAYGYTF
TRBV6-5	NA	NA	TRBJ1-1	TGTGCCACCTTCTCCTACACTGAAGCTTTCTTT	CATFSYTEAFF
TRBV10-3	many	NA	TRBJ2-3	TGTGCCATCAATGGCGGACACACAGATACGCAGTATTTT	CAINGGHTDTQYF
TRBV29-1	few	TRBD1	TRBJ1-1	TGCAGCGTCGGACAGGGCCATTCCGAAGCTTTCTTT	CSVGQGHSEAFF
TRBV27	few	NA	TRBJ2-7	TGTGCCAGCAGTTTATTTGGGGCCGACTACGAGCAGTACTTC	CASSLFGADYEQYF
TRBV7-6	many	NA	TRBJ1-5	TGTGCCAGCAGCCCCGACAGTAGCAATCAGCCCCAGCATTTT	CASSPDSSNQPQHF
TRBV4-2	NA	NA	TRBJ2-5	TGTGCCAGCAGCCAAGAACACACGGCCGAGGAGACCCAGTACTTC	CASSQEHTAEETQYF
TRBV20-1	NA	TRBD2	TRBJ2-3	TGCAGTGCCCAAGCGGCGGGAGGGGACACAGATACGCAGTATTTT	CSAQAAGGDTDTQYF
TRBV27	NA	TRBD1	TRBJ2-7	TGTGCCAGCAGTCTATCCGGGACAGGGGACTACGAGCAGTACTTC	CASSLSGTGDYEQYF
TRBV3-1	few	NA	TRBJ2-7	TGTGCCAGCAGCCAAGTTTCCGGCGGGCACGAGCAGTACTTC	CASSQVSGGHEQYF
TRBV28	NA	NA	TRBJ2-5	TGTGCCGGCAGTTTCGCGGCAACGCAAGAGACCCAGTACTTC	CAGSFAATQETQYF
TRBV3-1	NA	TRBD1	TRBJ1-2	TGTGCCAGCAGCCTTCTCGGGACAGGGGGATCTAAGGATGGCTACACCTTC	CASSLLGTGGSKDGYTF
TRBV6-5	NA	NA	TRBJ1-1	TGTGCCAGCAGTTACGTCCCCAGACGCACTGAAGCTTTCTTT	CASSYVPRRTEAFF
TRBV9	many	TRBD1	TRBJ2-1	TGTGCCAGCAGCGACAGGGGTTTCTACAATGAGCAGTTCTTC	CASSDRGFYNEQFF
TRBV5-1	few	NA	TRBJ2-7	TGCGCCAGCAGTAAGGCGGAATTCTACGAGCAGTACTTC	CASSKAEFYEQYF
TRBV20-1	NA	NA	TRBJ2-7	TGCAGTGCTAGAGATCTTCTATGGCGGTACGAGCAGTACTTC	CSARDLLWRYEQYF
TRBV28	NA	NA	TRBJ1-4	TGTGCCAGCGCCGATGAAGGCAGGTTCTATGAAAAACTGTTTTTT	CASADEGRFYEKLFF
TRBV6-2/TRBV6-3	few	NA	TRBJ1-5	TGTGCCAGCAGGAAGACAGGCCTCAATCAGCCCCAGCATTTT	CASRKTGLNQPQHF
TRBV3-1	few	NA	TRBJ1-4	TGTGCCAGCAGCCAACTCGGCAGGGTGGATGAAAAACTGTTTTTT	CASSQLGRVDEKLFF
TRBV29-1	NA	NA	TRBJ2-7	TGCAGCGTTGCTTCGGCCACCTACGAGCAGTACTTC	CSVASATYEQYF
TRBV11-2	few	NA	TRBJ2-4	TGTGCCAGCAGCCCCCCCCCACAGGGTGATTTAGCCAAAAACATTCAGTACTTC	CASSPPPQGDLAKNIQYF
TRBV6-5	once	NA	TRBJ2-7	TGTGCCGGCAGTCCGGTCAGCCAGGGCGCTTCCTACGAGCAGTACTTC	CAGSPVSQGASYEQYF
TRBV18	NA	TRBD1	TRBJ1-1	TGTGCCAGCTCGCGACAGGGGGCCCCGAACACTGAAGCTTTCTTT	CASSRQGAPNTEAFF
TRBV7-2	once	TRBD2	TRBJ2-5	TGTGCCAGCAGCTTATCAGGGCTAGCGGTCCAAGAGACCCAGTACTTC	CASSLSGLAVQETQYF
TRBV7-6	NA	TRBD1	TRBJ2-7	TGTGCCAGCAGCTTAGCGGGACAGGGGTCGGGCTACGAGCAGTACTTC	CASSLAGQGSGYEQYF
TRBV6-5	NA	NA	TRBJ1-2	TGTGCCAGCAGTCCTGGAAGGACCCCTAACTATGGCTACACCTTC	CASSPGRTPNYGYTF
TRBV27	NA	NA	TRBJ2-2	TGTGCCAGCAGTAGAAGGGACACCTACACCGGGGAGCTGTTTTTT	CASSRRDTYTGELFF
TRBV20-1	few	TRBD2	TRBJ2-2	TGCAGTGCTATATTACGGGAGGGCACCGGGGAGCTGTTTTTT	CSAILREGTGELFF
TRBV25-1	NA	NA	TRBJ2-7	TGTGCCAGCAGTGAATCTTTGGACAGATTAAGCGAGCAGTACTTC	CASSESLDRLSEQYF
TRBV20-1	NA	NA	TRBJ1-4	TGCAGTGCTAGAGGGGCAACTAATGAAAAACTGTTTTTT	CSARGATNEKLFF
TRBV20-1	NA	TRBD1	TRBJ2-7	TGCAGTGCTAGGTCGGGACAGGGTTGGTCCTACGAGCAGTACTTC	CSARSGQGWSYEQYF
TRBV20-1	NA	NA	TRBJ2-7	TGCAGTTCCCCCTCAGAGACCGAGCAGTACTTC	CSSPSETEQYF
TRBV18	NA	NA	TRBJ2-3	TGTGCCAGCTCACCACCTTTAGAAGAAGGGGATAGCACAGATACGCAGTATTTT	CASSPPLEEGDSTDTQYF
TRBV4-1	NA	NA	TRBJ1-1	TGCGCCAGCAGCCCCGACTCATACACTGAAGCTTTCTTT	CASSPDSYTEAFF
TRBV5-1	NA	NA	TRBJ2-5	TGCGCCAGCAGCCCGAGTGAACCGGAGACCCAGTACTTC	CASSPSEPETQYF
TRBV20-1	once	TRBD2	TRBJ2-3	TGCGGTGCTAGGGGATGGCGGGAGGAGAGCACAGATACGCAGTATTTT	CGARGWREESTDTQYF
TRBV4-3	many	TRBD2	TRBJ2-7	TGCGCCAGCAGCCAAGCTCCGGGAGGGTACGAGCAGTACTTC	CASSQAPGGYEQYF
TRBV5-1	NA	NA	TRBJ2-1	TGCGCCGGCAGCTTGAAGGGTCAACTGGCCGGGATGGAGGAGCAGTTCTTC	CAGSLKGQLAGMEEQFF
TRBV7-2	NA	NA	TRBJ2-6	TGTGCCAGCAGCTTGAGCAGGGGGGAATCTGGGGCCAACGTCCTGACTTTC	CASSLSRGESGANVLTF
TRBV19	NA	TRBD2	TRBJ2-1	TGTGCCAGTAGTATCCTAGCGGGGGAGAGTGAGCAGTTCTTC	CASSILAGESEQFF
TRBV4-1	NA	TRBD1	TRBJ2-3	TGCGCCAGCAGTTCGGACAGGGGCGTAGGTACGCAGTATTTT	CASSSDRGVGTQYF
TRBV5-1	NA	NA	TRBJ1-4	TGCGCCAGCAGCTTGCACAGGGCAACTAATGAAAAACTGTTTTTT	CASSLHRATNEKLFF
TRBV20-1	few	NA	TRBJ1-2	TGCAGTGCTATCCTCCGGGTGGGCCTTGGCTACACCTTC	CSAILRVGLGYTF
TRBV12-3/TRBV12-4	once	TRBD1	TRBJ1-5	TGTGCCAGCAGCCACGGACAGGATAGCAATCAGCCCCAGCATTTT	CASSHGQDSNQPQHF